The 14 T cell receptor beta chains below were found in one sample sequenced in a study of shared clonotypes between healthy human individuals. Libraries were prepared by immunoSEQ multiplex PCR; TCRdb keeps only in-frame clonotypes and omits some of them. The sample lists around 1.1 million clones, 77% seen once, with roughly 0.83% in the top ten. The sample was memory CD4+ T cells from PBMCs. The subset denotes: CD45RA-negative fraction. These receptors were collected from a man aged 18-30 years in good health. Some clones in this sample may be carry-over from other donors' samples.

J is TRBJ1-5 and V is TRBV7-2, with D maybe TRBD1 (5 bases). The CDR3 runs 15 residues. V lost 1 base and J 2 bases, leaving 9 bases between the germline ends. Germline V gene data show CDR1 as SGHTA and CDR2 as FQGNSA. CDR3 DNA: TGTGCCAGCAGCTTAGGACAGTCGGGCAATCAGCCCCAGCATTTT. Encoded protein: CASSLGQSGNQPQHF.

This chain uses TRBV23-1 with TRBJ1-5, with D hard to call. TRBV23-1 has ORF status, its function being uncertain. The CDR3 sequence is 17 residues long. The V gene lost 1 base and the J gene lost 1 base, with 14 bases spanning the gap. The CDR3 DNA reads TGCGCCAGCAGTCAATTCCAGTCCCCACCAAGCAATCAGCCCCAGCATTTT. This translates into CASSQFQSPPSNQPQHF.

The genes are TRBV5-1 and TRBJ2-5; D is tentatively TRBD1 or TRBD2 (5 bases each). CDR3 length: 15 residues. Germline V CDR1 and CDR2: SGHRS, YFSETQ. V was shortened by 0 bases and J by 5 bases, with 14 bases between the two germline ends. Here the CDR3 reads CASSLDRPWEETQYF. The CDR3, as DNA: TGCGCCAGCAGCTTGGACAGGCCCTGGGAGGAGACCCAGTACTTC. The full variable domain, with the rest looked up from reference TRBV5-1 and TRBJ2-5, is KAGVTQTPRYLIKTRGQQVTLSCSPISGHRSVSWYQQTPGQGLQFLFEYFSETQRNKGNFPGRFSGRQFSNSRSEMNVSTLELGDSALYLCASSLDRPWEETQYFGPGTRLLVL.

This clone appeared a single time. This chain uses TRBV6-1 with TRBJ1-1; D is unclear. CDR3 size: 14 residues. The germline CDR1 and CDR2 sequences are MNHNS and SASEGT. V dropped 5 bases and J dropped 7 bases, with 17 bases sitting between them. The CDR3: CASSPGRSIYEAFF. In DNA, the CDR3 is TGTGCCAGCAGTCCGGGGAGGAGTATCTATGAAGCTTTCTTT.

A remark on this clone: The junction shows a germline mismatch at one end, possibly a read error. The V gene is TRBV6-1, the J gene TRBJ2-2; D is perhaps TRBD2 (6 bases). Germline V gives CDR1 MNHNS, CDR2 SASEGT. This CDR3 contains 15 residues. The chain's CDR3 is CASSEWTTNTGELSF. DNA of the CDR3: TGTGCCAGCAGTGAATGGACTACGAACACCGGGGAGCTGTCTTTT.

The CDR3 coding sequence is TGTGCCATAGGCCCGTTGGGAATCAATCAGCCCCAGCATTTT. Protein product: CAIGPLGINQPQHF. The genes are TRBV10-3 and TRBJ1-5; D gene uncertain. Germline CDR1 and CDR2: ENHRY and SYGVKD. The CDR3 extends over 14 amino acids. Trimming removed 9 bases from V and 3 bases from J, with 15 bases in between.

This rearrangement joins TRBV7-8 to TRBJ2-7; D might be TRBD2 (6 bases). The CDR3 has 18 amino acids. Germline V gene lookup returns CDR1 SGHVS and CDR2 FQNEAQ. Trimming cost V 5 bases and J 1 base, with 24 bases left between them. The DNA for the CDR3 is TGTGCCAGCAGCCCTTACTTCCCCGGGGACTCCGATTCCTACGAGCAGTACTTC. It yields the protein CASSPYFPGDSDSYEQYF.

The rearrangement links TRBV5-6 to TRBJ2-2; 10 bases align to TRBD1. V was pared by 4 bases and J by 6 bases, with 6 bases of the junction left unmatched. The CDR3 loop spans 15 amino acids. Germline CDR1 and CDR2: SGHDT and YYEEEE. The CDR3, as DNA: TGTGCCAGCAGCCCTGGGACAGGGGTTGCCGGGGAGCTGTTTTTT. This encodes CASSPGTGVAGELFF.

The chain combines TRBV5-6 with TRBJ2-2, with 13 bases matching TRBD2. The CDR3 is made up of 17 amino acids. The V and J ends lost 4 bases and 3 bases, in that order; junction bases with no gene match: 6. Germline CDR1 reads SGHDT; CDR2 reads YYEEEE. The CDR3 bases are TGTGCCAGCAGCCCGAGGACTAGCGGGGGAGACACCGGGGAGCTGTTTTTT. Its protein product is CASSPRTSGGDTGELFF. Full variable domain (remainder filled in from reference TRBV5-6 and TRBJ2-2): DAGVTQSPTHLIKTRGQQVTLRCSPKSGHDTVSWYQQALGQGPQFIFQYYEEEERQRGNFPDRFSGHQFPNYSSELNVNALLLGDSALYLCASSPRTSGGDTGELFFGEGSRLTVL.

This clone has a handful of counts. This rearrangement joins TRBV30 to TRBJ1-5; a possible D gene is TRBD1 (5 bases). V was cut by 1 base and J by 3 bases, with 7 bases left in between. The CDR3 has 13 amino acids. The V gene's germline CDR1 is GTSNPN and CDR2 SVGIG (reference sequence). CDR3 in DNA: TGTGCCTGGAGTGAGGGACTCAATCAGCCCCAGCATTTT. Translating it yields CAWSEGLNQPQHF.

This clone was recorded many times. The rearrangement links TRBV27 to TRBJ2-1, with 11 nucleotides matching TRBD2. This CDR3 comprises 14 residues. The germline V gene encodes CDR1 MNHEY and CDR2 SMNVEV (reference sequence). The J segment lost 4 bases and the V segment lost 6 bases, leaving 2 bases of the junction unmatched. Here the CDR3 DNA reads TGTGCCAGCAGATTAGCGGGAGGGTACAATGAGCAGTTCTTC. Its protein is CASRLAGGYNEQFF.

The CDR3 DNA follows: TGCGCCAGCAGCTTGGTCAGAGCTAGCGGGACACATGAGCAGTTCTTC. This translates into CASSLVRASGTHEQFF. The chain is built from TRBV5-1 and TRBJ2-1, with 9 bases aligning to TRBD2. CDR1 SGHRS and CDR2 YFSETQ come from the germline V gene. This CDR3 has 16 amino acids. V shed 0 bases, J shed 8 bases, and the junction held 9 bases outside the gene matches.

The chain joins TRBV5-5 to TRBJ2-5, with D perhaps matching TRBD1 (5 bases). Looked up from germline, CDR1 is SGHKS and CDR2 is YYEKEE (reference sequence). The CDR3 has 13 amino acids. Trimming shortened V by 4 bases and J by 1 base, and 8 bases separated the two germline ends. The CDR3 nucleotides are TGTGCCAGCAGCACCAGGGTCCAAGAGACCCAGTACTTC. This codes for CASSTRVQETQYF.

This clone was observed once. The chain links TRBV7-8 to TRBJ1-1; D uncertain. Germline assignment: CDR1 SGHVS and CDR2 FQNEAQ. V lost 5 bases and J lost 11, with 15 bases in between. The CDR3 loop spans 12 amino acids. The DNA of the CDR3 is TGTGCCAGCAGCCTCTCCCACGGTCGCGCTTTCTTT. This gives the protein CASSLSHGRAFF.